The clone carrying this T cell receptor beta chain was counted once. As yet, its antigen is unknown. Losses at the gene ends were 5 bases for V and 3 bases for J; bases not matched to a gene: 9. Germline CDR1 and CDR2: SGHKS and YYEKEE (reference sequence). This CDR3 spans 15 amino acids. The entry originates in a study of cytomegalovirus exposure and HLA in healthy donors. General observations from the study: Clonal expansion was found to be greater in HLA-associated TCR beta chains than in equally common others in a later analysis. Reportedly, cytomegalovirus status was diagnosed with high sensitivity and specificity.

A multiplex PCR was run with 60 Vbeta primers and 13 Jbeta primers. The table came from immunoSEQ multiplex PCR; TCRdb's copy has only in-frame clones and leaves some out. The sample includes about 160,000 clones, roughly 72% of them seen just once. The rearrangement uses TRBV5-5 and TRBJ2-7; TRBD1 matches 9 bases. The receptor's source is a man between 35 and 55 years old in good health and CMV-seropositive. Sequencing was done on a sample of PBMCs. The CDR3 region has the DNA TGTGCCAGCAGGGAGGGACAGGGAACGTACTACGAGCAGTACTTC. Its protein product is CASREGQGTYYEQYF.